The 32 T cell receptor beta chains in this list originate from one sample, sequenced in a study of OX40 agonist ivuxolimab in advanced cancers. Using immunoSEQ multiplex PCR, the repertoire was profiled, and TCRdb retains in-frame clones only, with some absent. The data hold over 150,000 clones, with 94% observed a single time. The starting material was CD4+ or CD8+ T cells sorted from blood, obtained in a trial of the OX40 agonist ivuxolimab. Receptors originate from an adult with an advanced solid tumor such as melanoma, head and neck, liver or kidney cancer.

The chain has TRBV7-9 and TRBJ2-7; 7 positions match TRBD2. From germline, CDR1 is SEHNR and CDR2 FQNEAQ (reference sequence). The CDR3 totals 14 residues. V shed 4 bases and J 5 bases; nucleotides not matched to a gene: 8. The CDR3 DNA reads TGTGCCAGCAGCTCTACGGGGGGTCTCCACGAGCAGTACTTC. It yields the protein CASSSTGGLHEQYF.

The chain couples TRBV18 to TRBJ1-1, with no clear D. V was cut by 3 bases and J by 0 bases, with 8 bases left in between. The germline V gene encodes CDR1 KGHSH and CDR2 LQKENI. The CDR3 is made up of 14 amino acids. The CDR3 sequence is CASSPPSLNTEAFF. The CDR3 bases are TGTGCCAGCTCACCCCCCAGCTTGAACACTGAAGCTTTCTTT.

The table lists this clone with a count of one. CDR3 DNA: TGTGCCAGCAGCCCCGGGGCATGGGGCAATGAGCAGTTCTTC. Protein: CASSPGAWGNEQFF. The chain uses TRBV6-5 and TRBJ2-1; either TRBD1 or TRBD2 may fit D (5 bases each). The CDR3 totals 14 residues. V gave up 6 bases and J gave up 6 bases, with 15 bases separating them. Germline V gene data show CDR1 as MNHEY and CDR2 as SVGAGI.

The J gene is TRBJ2-3, the V gene TRBV9; no definite D call. V was shortened by 1 base and J by 4 bases, with 4 bases between the two germline ends. Germline V gene lookup returns CDR1 SGDLS and CDR2 YYNGEE. This CDR3 is built from 12 residues. The CDR3: CASSVQADTQYF. As DNA, the CDR3 is TGTGCCAGCAGCGTACAGGCAGATACGCAGTATTTT.

This clone was counted a few times. The chain uses TRBV4-1 and TRBJ1-5; TRBD1 is a possible D gene (5 bases). Germline CDR1 is MGHRA and CDR2 is YSYEKL. This CDR3 has 15 residues. V was clipped by 4 bases and J by 2 bases, with 12 bases between them. CDR3 nucleotides: TGCGCCAGCAGCCCTGAGGGGCTGGGCAATCAGCCCCAGCATTTT. Its translation: CASSPEGLGNQPQHF.

This rearrangement joins TRBV7-2 to TRBJ1-1; D call uncertain. This CDR3 contains 14 residues. Germline lookup yields CDR1 SGHTA and CDR2 FQGNSA. Trimming removed 2 bases at V and 1 base at J, with 8 bases between. CDR3 protein: CASSLWAANTEAFF. DNA of the CDR3: TGTGCCAGCAGCTTATGGGCCGCGAACACTGAAGCTTTCTTT.

The genes are TRBV15 and TRBJ2-1, with 8 positions matching TRBD1. This CDR3 has 15 residues. CDR1 LNHNV and CDR2 YYDKDF come from the germline V gene (reference sequence). The trim removed 8 bases at V and 7 bases at J, leaving 13 bases unmatched. The CDR3 here is CATSFRQGARNEQFF. CDR3 nucleotide sequence: TGTGCCACCTCATTCCGCCAGGGGGCACGGAATGAGCAGTTCTTC.

The chain employs TRBV9 and TRBJ2-1; 14 bases match TRBD2. The germline CDR1 and CDR2 sequences are SGDLS and YYNGEE. J lost 4 bases, V lost 3 bases, and 9 bases had no gene match. The CDR3 is 18 residues long. Written as DNA, the CDR3 is TGTGCCAGCAGCGGACTAGCGGGGGGGCCGGGGAATTACAATGAGCAGTTCTTC. Residues: CASSGLAGGPGNYNEQFF.

V and J are TRBV7-2 and TRBJ1-2, with 7 bases lining up with TRBD1. The germline gives CDR1 SGHTA, CDR2 FQGNSA. The junction had 9 bases not matched to a gene; V was cut back by 4 bases and J by 4 bases. CDR3 length: 15 amino acids. CDR3 DNA: TGTGCCAGCAGCTCGAGGGGGACAGAGGGCTATGGCTACACCTTC. Translated: CASSSRGTEGYGYTF. The full variable domain, rest sourced from reference TRBV7-2 and TRBJ1-2, is GAGVSQSPSNKVTEKGKDVELRCDPISGHTALYWYRQSLGQGLEFLIYFQGNSAPDKSGLPSDRFSAERTGGSVSTLTIQRTQQEDSAVYLCASSSRGTEGYGYTFGSGTRLTVV.

The V and J genes are TRBV6-5 and TRBJ2-7; no definite D call. The germline gives CDR1 MNHEY, CDR2 SVGAGI. The CDR3 contains 15 residues. V shed 5 bases and J shed 1 base, with 15 bases lying between them. For the CDR3, the DNA is TGTGCCAGCAGTATTGGGCCATATCCATCCTACGAGCAGTACTTC. Translated: CASSIGPYPSYEQYF.

The J gene is TRBJ2-7, the V gene TRBV7-2; D remains ambiguous. Trimming took 1 base from V and 2 from J, leaving 6 bases between them. CDR1 and CDR2 (germline): SGHTA, FQGNSA. The CDR3 is 13 residues long. Here the CDR3 reads CASSLGNPYEQYF. The CDR3 coding sequence is TGTGCCAGCAGCTTAGGGAACCCCTACGAGCAGTACTTC.

The V call is TRBV7-2, the J call TRBJ1-5; D call uncertain. The germline V gene encodes CDR1 SGHTA and CDR2 FQGNSA. V lost 3 bases and J 0 bases, leaving 3 bases between the germline ends. CDR3 length equals 13 residues. The CDR3 sequence: CASSFYSNQPQHF. DNA of the CDR3: TGTGCCAGCAGCTTCTATAGCAATCAGCCCCAGCATTTT.

This chain uses TRBV4-3 with TRBJ1-2; D not resolved. CDR1 is LGHNA, CDR2 YSLEER, per germline. The germline V and J ends were trimmed by 1 base and 10 bases, with 13 bases remaining between them. The CDR3 length is 13 residues. The CDR3 DNA sequence: TGCGCCAGCAGCCAAGTTGTCCGAGGAGACTACACCTTC. It translates to CASSQVVRGDYTF.

V gene TRBV28 combines with J gene TRBJ2-1; D is possibly TRBD1 or TRBD2 (7 bases each). The CDR3 totals 14 residues. In germline, CDR1 is MDHEN, CDR2 SYDVKM. The ends were cut back, 7 bases at V and 4 bases at J, with 14 bases in the middle. The CDR3 coding sequence is TGTGCCAGCACCCCAGGGGGGGTTTACAATGAGCAGTTCTTC. It translates to CASTPGGVYNEQFF.

The chain couples TRBV19 to TRBJ1-4; D remains unclear. Germline V gene sequence: CDR1 LNHDA, CDR2 SQIVND (reference sequence). V lost 3 bases and J lost 1, with 9 bases in between. The CDR3 is 15 amino acids. CDR3 bases: TGTGCCAGTAGTATCCTCGACAAAACTAATGAAAAACTGTTTTTT. This codes for CASSILDKTNEKLFF.

V and J are TRBV6-1 and TRBJ2-7, with a weak D call TRBD1 (7 bases). CDR1 MNHNS and CDR2 SASEGT come from the germline V gene. The CDR3 length is 13 residues. Trimming stripped 6 bases from V and 3 bases from J, with 12 bases between. CDR3 sequence (DNA): TGTGCCAGCAGGCGGGACAGCTTCTACGAGCAGTACTTC. This codes for CASRRDSFYEQYF.

The chain uses TRBV10-3 and TRBJ2-1; possible D gene TRBD2, 6 bases. V dropped 11 bases and J dropped 4 bases, with 21 bases sitting between them. This CDR3 region has 15 residues. Per germline, CDR1 ENHRY and CDR2 SYGVKD. CDR3 residues: CAVRGGGKTYNEQFF. Written as DNA, the CDR3 is TGTGCCGTAAGAGGCGGCGGGAAGACTTACAATGAGCAGTTCTTC.

Concerning this clone itself: Other DNA sequences in this sample translate to the same CDR3. The chain couples TRBV9 to TRBJ1-2; D is ambiguous. V lost 2 bases and J 4 bases, leaving 3 bases between the germline ends. Looked up from germline, CDR1 is SGDLS and CDR2 is YYNGEE. CDR3 length: 11 amino acids. The CDR3 spells CASSVGYGYTF. The CDR3 DNA follows: TGTGCCAGCAGCGTCGGCTATGGCTACACCTTC.

The rearrangement uses TRBV7-8 and TRBJ1-5; possible D gene TRBD1, 6 bases. CDR1 is SGHVS, CDR2 FQNEAQ, per germline. This CDR3 contains 17 residues. Trimming took 1 base from V and 10 from J, leaving 23 bases between them. CDR3 in amino acids: CASSLVGIGGRDEPQHF. In DNA form, the CDR3 reads TGTGCCAGCAGCTTAGTCGGGATCGGGGGCAGGGACGAACCCCAGCATTTT.

V usage is TRBV5-4 and J usage is TRBJ2-4; D ambiguous. V lost 2 bases and J lost 0, with 9 bases in between. Germline V gives CDR1 SGHNT, CDR2 YYREEE (reference sequence). The CDR3 runs 15 residues. CDR3 sequence reads: CASSFAGLAKNIQYF. CDR3 bases: TGTGCCAGCAGCTTCGCAGGCTTAGCCAAAAACATTCAGTACTTC.

This clone has just one count. The rearrangement links TRBV7-8 to TRBJ1-6; tentatively, D is TRBD1 (5 bases). The CDR3 runs to 17 residues. V dropped 6 bases and J dropped 8 bases, with 23 bases sitting between them. In germline, CDR1 is SGHVS, CDR2 FQNEAQ. The CDR3 DNA is TGTGCCAGCAGTCCCGTTCATGGGGCCAATTTTTATTCACCCCTCCACTTT. Translation: CASSPVHGANFYSPLHF.

The chain links TRBV5-1 to TRBJ1-1, with 10 bases fitting TRBD1. Germline V gene lookup returns CDR1 SGHRS and CDR2 YFSETQ. V lost 4 bases, J lost 7 bases, and 10 bases stayed unmatched. This CDR3 comprises 15 residues. In nucleotides, the CDR3 is TGCGCCAGCAGCCCCGACAGGGGGCTCTTGATTGAAGCTTTCTTT. Protein: CASSPDRGLLIEAFF.

The V and J genes are TRBV7-9 and TRBJ1-1; 7 bases agree with TRBD1. V dropped 4 bases and J dropped 0; count of bases not matched to a gene: 14. Germline CDR1 SEHNR, CDR2 FQNEAQ (reference sequence). CDR3 size: 18 residues. The CDR3 region is CASSSPLGQENMNTEAFF. The CDR3 nucleotides are TGTGCCAGCAGCTCACCGCTTGGACAGGAGAACATGAACACTGAAGCTTTCTTT. The whole variable domain, filled in from reference TRBV7-9 and TRBJ1-1, reads DTGVSQNPRHKITKRGQNVTFRCDPISEHNRLYWYRQTLGQGPEFLTYFQNEAQLEKSRLLSDRFSAERPKGSFSTLEIQRTEQGDSAMYLCASSSPLGQENMNTEAFFGQGTRLTVV.

This chain uses TRBV5-4 with TRBJ2-7; TRBD1 aligns across 10 bases. Unmatched junction bases numbered 4, after V lost 2 bases and J lost 2 bases. The CDR3 length is 15 residues. Germline V gene data show CDR1 as SGHNT and CDR2 as YYREEE (reference sequence). As DNA, the CDR3 is TGTGCCAGCAGCTTATCCGGGACAGGGGCCTACGAGCAGTACTTC. Protein: CASSLSGTGAYEQYF.

V is TRBV6-6 and J is TRBJ2-5; maybe TRBD1 (7 bases). CDR3 size: 15 residues. V was trimmed by 3 bases and J by 7 bases, leaving 18 bases between them. Germline V gene sequence: CDR1 MNHNY, CDR2 SVGAGI (reference sequence). Written as DNA, the CDR3 is TGTGCCAGCAGTTATTCCGGGACTCAGGGGGGGACCCAGTACTTC. Protein product: CASSYSGTQGGTQYF.

The chain has TRBV7-9 and TRBJ2-7, with 9 nucleotides matching TRBD1. Germline values: CDR1 SEHNR, CDR2 FQNEAQ (reference sequence). V shed 3 bases and J 3 bases; nucleotides not matched to a gene: 3. CDR3 length equals 14 residues. The CDR3 DNA follows: TGTGCCAGCAGCTTGGGACAGGGATACTACGAGCAGTACTTC. Amino acids: CASSLGQGYYEQYF.

The chain employs TRBV9 and TRBJ1-6; tentatively, D is TRBD1 (6 bases). Trimming stripped 4 bases from V and 4 bases from J, with 21 bases between. This CDR3 is built from 18 residues. Germline CDR1 is SGDLS and CDR2 is YYNGEE. The CDR3 DNA reads TGTGCCAGCAGCCCCCGTCTGTCCCCAGGGGATTATAATTCACCCCTCCACTTT. Its translation is CASSPRLSPGDYNSPLHF.

The V and J genes are TRBV10-3 and TRBJ2-3; D may be TRBD2 (7 bases). The CDR3 length is 14 residues. Germline V gene sequence: CDR1 ENHRY, CDR2 SYGVKD. Trimming stripped 4 bases from V and 2 bases from J, with 10 bases between. CDR3 loop: CAISGGGLTDTQYF. The CDR3 bases are TGTGCCATCAGTGGGGGGGGGCTCACAGATACGCAGTATTTT.

The chain links TRBV7-2 to TRBJ1-4; 7 bases agree with TRBD1. This CDR3 is 15 amino acids long. The V gene's germline CDR1 is SGHTA and CDR2 FQGNSA. The trim removed 5 bases at V and 0 bases at J, leaving 3 bases unmatched. CDR3 bases: TGTGCCAGCAGCCGTACAGGGGCAACTAATGAAAAACTGTTTTTT. Protein sequence: CASSRTGATNEKLFF.

The rearrangement links TRBV10-3 to TRBJ1-1; 9 nucleotides match TRBD1. The trim removed 5 bases at V and 7 bases at J, leaving 11 bases unmatched. The CDR3 is 15 residues long. Germline loops: CDR1 ENHRY, CDR2 SYGVKD. The CDR3 DNA is TGTGCCATCAGTTACCGGGACAGGGAAAGGGGTGAAGCTTTCTTT. Translation: CAISYRDRERGEAFF.

This chain joins TRBV28 and TRBJ1-3; weak D call: TRBD1 (5 bases). The CDR3 length is 14 residues. The germline gives CDR1 MDHEN, CDR2 SYDVKM. Between the trimmed V and J ends, which lost 6 bases and 3 bases, there was a span of 12 bases. The CDR3 nucleotides are TGTGCCAGCAGAACATCCGGGGGTGGAAACACCATATATTTT. The encoded protein is CASRTSGGGNTIYF.

J is TRBJ2-7 and V is TRBV5-1, with a possible D match to TRBD1 (5 bases). This CDR3 spans 14 amino acids. Germline V gene data show CDR1 as SGHRS and CDR2 as YFSETQ. Trimming removed 4 bases from V and 0 bases from J, with 11 bases in between. CDR3 nucleotide sequence: TGCGCCAGCAGCGGAAGACAGAGCTCCTACGAGCAGTACTTC. This translates into CASSGRQSSYEQYF.